The 16 T cell receptor beta chains in this list originate from one sample, sequenced in a study of T cell repertoires in cytomegalovirus infection. TCRdb used MiXCR to reprocess the reads, holding one entry per CDR3 protein. The sample holds 250,000 or so distinct CDR3 sequences, over 15% seen once. Sequencing was done on a sample of CD8+ T cells from PBMCs. Source of these receptors: a human donor in good health (CMV status not recorded). Some clones in this sample may be carry-over from other donors' samples.

The chain uses TRBV7-2 and TRBJ2-7; possible D gene TRBD2, 5 bases. The germline V and J ends were trimmed by 5 bases and 3 bases, with 8 bases remaining between them. The CDR3 extends over 12 amino acids. The germline V gene has CDR1 SGHTA and CDR2 FQGNSA. The CDR3 DNA sequence: TGTGCCAGCAGCACGAGGGTCTACGAGCAGTACTTC. As protein: CASSTRVYEQYF.

The sample holds a few counts of this clonotype. V gene TRBV6-2 or TRBV6-3 combines with J gene TRBJ1-5; 7 nucleotides agree with TRBD1. Trimming removed 2 bases from V and 0 bases from J; junction bases left unmatched: 7. Germline assignment: CDR1 MNHEY and CDR2 SVGEGT. This CDR3 has 17 residues. The CDR3, as DNA: TGTGCCAGCAGTTACAACGGACAGGACTATAGCAATCAGCCCCAGCATTTT. Translated: CASSYNGQDYSNQPQHF.

The genes are TRBV9 and TRBJ1-1; D unresolved. Between the trimmed V and J ends, which lost 0 bases and 2 bases, there was a span of 8 bases. The CDR3 is 14 amino acids. The germline V gene encodes CDR1 SGDLS and CDR2 YYNGEE. CDR3: CASSVDPENTEAFF. CDR3 DNA sequence: TGTGCCAGCAGCGTAGATCCGGAAAACACTGAAGCTTTCTTT. Drawing the rest from reference TRBV9 and TRBJ1-1, the complete variable domain is DSGVTQTPKHLITATGQRVTLRCSPRSGDLSVYWYQQSLDQGLQFLIQYYNGEERAKGNILERFSAQQFPDLHSELNLSSLELGDSALYFCASSVDPENTEAFFGQGTRLTVV.

This clonotype appeared many times. The chain has TRBV29-1 and TRBJ2-2; 7 bases line up with TRBD1. The CDR3 spans 19 residues. Germline V gene lookup returns CDR1 SQVTM and CDR2 ANQGSEA. J was trimmed by 0 bases and V by 4 bases; bases with no gene match: 17. The CDR3 sequence: CSVVASTGTAIPNTGELFF. The CDR3 bases are TGCAGCGTTGTAGCGTCAACCGGGACAGCTATACCGAACACCGGGGAGCTGTTTTTT.

On this clonotype itself: A much larger clone differs from this one at a single base, so this may be a read error. The V and J genes are TRBV13 and TRBJ2-7; tentatively, D is TRBD1 (6 bases). The CDR3 contains 14 residues. Trimming shortened V by 1 base and J by 3 bases, and 10 bases separated the two germline ends. Germline lookup yields CDR1 PRHDT and CDR2 FYEKMQ (reference sequence). CDR3 loop: CASSLVGRGYEQYF. The CDR3, as DNA: TGTGCCAGCAGCTTAGTCGGCAGGGGCTACGAGCAGTACTTC.

The V call is TRBV6-1, the J call TRBJ2-3; 11 nucleotides agree with TRBD1. The germline CDR1 and CDR2 sequences are MNHNS and SASEGT. J lost 0 bases, V lost 0 bases, and 5 bases had no gene match. The CDR3 loop spans 18 amino acids. The CDR3 DNA follows: TGTGCCAGCAGTGAAGCTAGGACAGGGGGCCTTAGCACAGATACGCAGTATTTT. Translation gives CASSEARTGGLSTDTQYF.

The sample holds a few counts of this clonotype. V is TRBV10-3 and J is TRBJ1-2, with TRBD1 matching 10 bases. This CDR3 has 15 residues. Unmatched junction bases numbered 11, after V lost 5 bases and J lost 8 bases. Germline CDR1 and CDR2: ENHRY and SYGVKD. The CDR3 coding sequence is TGTGCCATCAGTCTTACCGGGACAGGGGATCGAGGCTACACCTTC. Protein sequence: CAISLTGTGDRGYTF.

The chain uses TRBV11-1 and TRBJ2-7, with TRBD2 matching over 12 bases. With 4 bases clipped from V and 0 bases from J, the junction kept 4 bases outside the gene matches. Germline V CDR1 and CDR2: SGHAT, FQDESV (reference sequence). The CDR3 contains 16 residues. CDR3 in DNA: TGTGCCAGCAGCTCCGGACTAGCGGGAATCTCCTACGAGCAGTACTTC. Translation gives CASSSGLAGISYEQYF.

This clonotype was seen a handful of times. This chain uses TRBV7-4 with TRBJ2-7; 8 bases align to TRBD1. V was clipped by 5 bases and J by 3 bases; unmatched bases: 12. Per germline, CDR1 SGHVT and CDR2 SQSDAQ. CDR3 length equals 16 residues. The DNA for the CDR3 is TGTGCCAGCAGCCCTAGTGCGACAGGGGAACTCTACGAGCAGTACTTC. It translates to CASSPSATGELYEQYF.

There are many counts of this clonotype. The gene calls are TRBV12-3 or TRBV12-4 and TRBJ2-2; D call uncertain. Trimming removed 6 bases at V and 6 bases at J, with 11 bases between. CDR3 length equals 13 residues. Here the CDR3 DNA reads TGTGCCAGCAGCCCTTCGCTTGCCGGGGAGCTGTTTTTT. It encodes CASSPSLAGELFF.

This clonotype was recorded at least ten times. CDR3 loop: CASSYWARDRVSADATDTQYF. As DNA, the CDR3 is TGTGCCAGCAGTTACTGGGCCCGGGACAGGGTGAGCGCGGATGCCACAGATACGCAGTATTTT. This rearrangement joins TRBV6-2 or TRBV6-3 to TRBJ2-3; 9 bases agree with TRBD1. CDR3 length: 21 amino acids. Per the germline V gene, CDR1 is MNHEY and CDR2 is SVGEGT. After removal of 1 base from V and 2 bases from J, the junction contained 19 bases not matched to a gene.

This clonotype has only a few counts. The V call is TRBV29-1, the J call TRBJ2-7, with TRBD2 as a possible D gene (6 bases). The CDR3 spans 12 residues. The V end was cut by 1 base, the J end by 5 bases, with 9 bases between. Germline V gene sequence: CDR1 SQVTM, CDR2 ANQGSEA. The DNA for the CDR3 is TGCAGCGTTGAAGCGGGGACTCACGAGCAGTACTTC. As protein: CSVEAGTHEQYF.

The rearrangement joins TRBV12-3 or TRBV12-4 to TRBJ2-2; a weak D match, TRBD1 (6 bases). The CDR3 runs to 15 residues. The ends were cut back, 8 bases at V and 6 bases at J, with 19 bases in the middle. CDR3 DNA sequence: TGTGCCAGCGGGTCAAGTTGGGGGCTGGCCGGGGAGCTGTTTTTT. This encodes CASGSSWGLAGELFF.

The rearrangement joins TRBV7-2 to TRBJ2-3; unclear D gene. This CDR3 is built from 12 residues. CDR1 and CDR2 (germline): SGHTA, FQGNSA. The germline V and J ends were trimmed by 2 bases and 5 bases, with 5 bases remaining between them. In DNA, the CDR3 is TGTGCCAGCAGCTTATGGATAGATACGCAGTATTTT. Translation gives CASSLWIDTQYF.

The chain is built from TRBV7-2 and TRBJ2-7, with 7 positions matching TRBD2. V shed 6 bases, J shed 2 bases, and the junction held 10 bases outside the gene matches. The CDR3 is 15 amino acids. Germline CDR1 reads SGHTA; CDR2 reads FQGNSA. The DNA of the CDR3 is TGTGCCAGCAGTTCACTTAGCGGGCGACCCTACGAGCAGTACTTC. Translation: CASSSLSGRPYEQYF.

This clonotype has ten or more counts. The rearrangement links TRBV7-2 to TRBJ1-1; D is unresolved. Germline values: CDR1 SGHTA, CDR2 FQGNSA. CDR3 length: 15 amino acids. Trimming took 4 bases from V and 0 from J, leaving 12 bases between them. Here the CDR3 reads CASSSWGALNTEAFF. The CDR3, as DNA: TGTGCCAGCAGCTCCTGGGGAGCCCTGAACACTGAAGCTTTCTTT.